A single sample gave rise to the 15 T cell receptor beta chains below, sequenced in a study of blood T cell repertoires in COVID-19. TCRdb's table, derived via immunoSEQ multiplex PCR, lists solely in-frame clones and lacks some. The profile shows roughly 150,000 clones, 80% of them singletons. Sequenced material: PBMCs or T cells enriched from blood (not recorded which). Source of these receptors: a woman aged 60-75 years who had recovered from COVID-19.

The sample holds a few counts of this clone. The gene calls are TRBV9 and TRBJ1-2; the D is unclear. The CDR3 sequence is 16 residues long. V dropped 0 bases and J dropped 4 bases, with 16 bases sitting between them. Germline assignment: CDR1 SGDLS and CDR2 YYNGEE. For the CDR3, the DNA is TGTGCCAGCAGCGTAGACCCGGAGGGCGGCCCCTATGGCTACACCTTC. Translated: CASSVDPEGGPYGYTF.

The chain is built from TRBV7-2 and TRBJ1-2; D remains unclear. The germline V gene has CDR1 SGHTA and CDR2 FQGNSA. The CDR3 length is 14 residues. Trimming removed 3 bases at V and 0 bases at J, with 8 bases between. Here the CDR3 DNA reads TGTGCCAGCAGCTTTTCCGGTCCTAACTATGGCTACACCTTC. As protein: CASSFSGPNYGYTF.

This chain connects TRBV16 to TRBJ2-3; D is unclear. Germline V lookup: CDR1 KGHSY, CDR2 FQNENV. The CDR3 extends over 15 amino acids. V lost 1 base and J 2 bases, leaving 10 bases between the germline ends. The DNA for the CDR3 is TGTGCCAGCAGCCAATGGCTGTCATCCACAGATACGCAGTATTTT. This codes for CASSQWLSSTDTQYF. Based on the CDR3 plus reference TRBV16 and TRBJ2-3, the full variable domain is GEEVAQTPKHLVRGEGQKAKLYCAPIKGHSYVFWYQQVLKNEFKFLISFQNENVFDETGMPKERFSAKCLPNSPCSLEIQATKLEDSAVYFCASSQWLSSTDTQYFGPGTRLTVL.

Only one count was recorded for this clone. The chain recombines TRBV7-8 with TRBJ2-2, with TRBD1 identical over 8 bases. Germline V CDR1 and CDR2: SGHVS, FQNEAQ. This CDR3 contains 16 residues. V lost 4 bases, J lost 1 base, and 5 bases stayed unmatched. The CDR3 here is CASSSTGTGNTGELFF. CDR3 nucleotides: TGTGCCAGCAGCTCAACCGGGACAGGGAACACCGGGGAGCTGTTTTTT. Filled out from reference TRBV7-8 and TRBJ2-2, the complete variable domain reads GAGVSQSPRYKVAKRGQDVALRCDPISGHVSLFWYQQALGQGPEFLTYFQNEAQLDKSGLPSDRFFAERPEGSVSTLKIQRTQQEDSAVYLCASSSTGTGNTGELFFGEGSRLTVL.

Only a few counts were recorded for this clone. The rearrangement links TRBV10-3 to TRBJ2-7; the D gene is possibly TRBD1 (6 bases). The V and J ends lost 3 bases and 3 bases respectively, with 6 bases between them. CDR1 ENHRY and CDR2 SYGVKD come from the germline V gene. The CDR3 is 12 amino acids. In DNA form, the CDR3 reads TGTGCCATCAGTGACAGGGGCTACGAGCAGTACTTC. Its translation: CAISDRGYEQYF.

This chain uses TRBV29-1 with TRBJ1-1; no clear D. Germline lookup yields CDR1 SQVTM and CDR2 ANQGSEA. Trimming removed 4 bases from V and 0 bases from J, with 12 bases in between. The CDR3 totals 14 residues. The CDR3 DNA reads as TGCAGCGTTGTAGGAGCGGCCATGAACACTGAAGCTTTCTTT. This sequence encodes CSVVGAAMNTEAFF.

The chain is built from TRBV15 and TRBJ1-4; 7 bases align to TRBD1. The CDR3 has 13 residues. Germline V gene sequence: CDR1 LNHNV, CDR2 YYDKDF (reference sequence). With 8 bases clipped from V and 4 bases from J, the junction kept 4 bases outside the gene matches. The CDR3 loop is CATQGQLNEKLFF. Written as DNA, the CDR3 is TGTGCCACCCAGGGACAGCTTAATGAAAAACTGTTTTTT.

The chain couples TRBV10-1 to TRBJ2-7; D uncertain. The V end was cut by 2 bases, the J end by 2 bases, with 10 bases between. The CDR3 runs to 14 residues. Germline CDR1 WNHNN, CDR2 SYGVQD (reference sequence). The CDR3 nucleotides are TGCGCCAGCAGTGAGACAACAGTTACCTACGAGCAGTACTTC. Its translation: CASSETTVTYEQYF.

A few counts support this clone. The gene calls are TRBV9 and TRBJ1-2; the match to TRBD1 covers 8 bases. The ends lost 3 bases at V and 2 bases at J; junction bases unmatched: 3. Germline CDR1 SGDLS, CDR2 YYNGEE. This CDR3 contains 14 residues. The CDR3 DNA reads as TGTGCCAGCAGCGGCTGGACAGGGAACTATGGCTACACCTTC. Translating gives CASSGWTGNYGYTF.

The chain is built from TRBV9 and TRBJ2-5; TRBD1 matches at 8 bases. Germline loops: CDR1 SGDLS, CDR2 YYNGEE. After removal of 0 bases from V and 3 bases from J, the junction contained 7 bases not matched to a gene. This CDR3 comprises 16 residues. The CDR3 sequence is CASSVARGGQEETQYF. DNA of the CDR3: TGTGCCAGCAGCGTAGCTCGAGGGGGACAGGAAGAGACCCAGTACTTC.

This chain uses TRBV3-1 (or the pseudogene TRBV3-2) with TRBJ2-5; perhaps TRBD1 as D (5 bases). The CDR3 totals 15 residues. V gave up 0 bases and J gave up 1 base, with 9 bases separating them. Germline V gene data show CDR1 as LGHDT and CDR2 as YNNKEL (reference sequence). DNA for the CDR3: TGTGCCAGCAGCCAAGAATCAGGGCCCCAAGAGACCCAGTACTTC. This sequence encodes CASSQESGPQETQYF.

The CDR3 loop reads CASSINGWSTGSNYGYTF. In nucleotides, the CDR3 is TGTGCCAGTAGTATAAACGGTTGGTCGACAGGATCTAACTATGGCTACACCTTC. The chain has TRBV19 and TRBJ1-2, with a weak D call TRBD1 (6 bases). V was cut by 2 bases and J by 0 bases, with 19 bases left in between. The length of the CDR3 is 18 residues. Germline loops: CDR1 LNHDA, CDR2 SQIVND (reference sequence).

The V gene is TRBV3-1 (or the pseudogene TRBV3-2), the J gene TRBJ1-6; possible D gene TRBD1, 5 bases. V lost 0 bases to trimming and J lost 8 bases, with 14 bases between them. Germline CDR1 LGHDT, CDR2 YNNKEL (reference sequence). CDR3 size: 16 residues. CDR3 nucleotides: TGTGCCAGCAGCCAAGATCGGGCGGGGGGACATTCACCCCTCCACTTT. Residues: CASSQDRAGGHSPLHF.

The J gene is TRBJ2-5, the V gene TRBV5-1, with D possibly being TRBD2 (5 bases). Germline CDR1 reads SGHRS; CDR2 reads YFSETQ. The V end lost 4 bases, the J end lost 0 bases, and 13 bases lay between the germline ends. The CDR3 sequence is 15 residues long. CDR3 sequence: CASSATGRDQETQYF. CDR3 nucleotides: TGCGCCAGCAGCGCCACTGGGCGGGACCAAGAGACCCAGTACTTC.

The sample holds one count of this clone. Here the CDR3 reads CASSSTGVDIQYF. CDR3 coding DNA: TGCGCCAGCAGCTCGACAGGAGTTGACATTCAGTACTTC. The chain has TRBV5-1 and TRBJ2-4, with D possibly TRBD1 on 6 matching bases. The CDR3 totals 13 residues. The germline gives CDR1 SGHRS, CDR2 YFSETQ. V was shortened by 3 bases and J by 8 bases, with 12 bases between the two germline ends.